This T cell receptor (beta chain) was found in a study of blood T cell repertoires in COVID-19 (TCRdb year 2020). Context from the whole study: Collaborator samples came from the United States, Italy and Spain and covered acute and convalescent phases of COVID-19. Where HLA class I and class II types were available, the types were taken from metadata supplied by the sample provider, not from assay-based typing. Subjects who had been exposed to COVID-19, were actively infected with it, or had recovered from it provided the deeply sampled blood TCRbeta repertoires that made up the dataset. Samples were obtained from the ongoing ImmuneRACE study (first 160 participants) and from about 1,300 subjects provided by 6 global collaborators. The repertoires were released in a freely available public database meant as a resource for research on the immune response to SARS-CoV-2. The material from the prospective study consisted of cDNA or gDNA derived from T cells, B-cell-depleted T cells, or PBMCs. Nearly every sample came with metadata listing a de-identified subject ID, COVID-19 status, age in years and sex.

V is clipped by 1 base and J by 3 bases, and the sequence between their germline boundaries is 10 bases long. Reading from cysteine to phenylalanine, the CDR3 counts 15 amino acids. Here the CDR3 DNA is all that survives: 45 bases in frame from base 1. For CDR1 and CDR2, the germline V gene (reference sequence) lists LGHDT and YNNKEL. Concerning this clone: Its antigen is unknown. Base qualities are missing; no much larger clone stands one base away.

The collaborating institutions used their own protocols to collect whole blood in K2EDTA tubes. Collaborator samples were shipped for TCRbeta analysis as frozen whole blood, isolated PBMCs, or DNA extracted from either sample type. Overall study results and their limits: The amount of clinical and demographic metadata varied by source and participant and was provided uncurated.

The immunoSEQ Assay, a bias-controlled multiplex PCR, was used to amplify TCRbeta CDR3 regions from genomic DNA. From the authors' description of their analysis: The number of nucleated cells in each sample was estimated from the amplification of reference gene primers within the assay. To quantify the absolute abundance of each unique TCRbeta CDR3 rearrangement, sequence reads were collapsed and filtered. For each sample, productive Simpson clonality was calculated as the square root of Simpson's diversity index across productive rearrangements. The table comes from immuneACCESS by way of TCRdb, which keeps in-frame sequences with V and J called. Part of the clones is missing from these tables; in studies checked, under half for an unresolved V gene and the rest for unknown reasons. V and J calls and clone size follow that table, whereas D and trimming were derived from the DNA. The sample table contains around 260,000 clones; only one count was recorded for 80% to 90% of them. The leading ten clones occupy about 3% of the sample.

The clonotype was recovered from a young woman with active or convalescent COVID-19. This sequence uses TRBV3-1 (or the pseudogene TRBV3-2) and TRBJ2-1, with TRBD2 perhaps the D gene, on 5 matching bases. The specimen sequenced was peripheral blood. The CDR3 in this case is CASSQGLAGYNEQFF. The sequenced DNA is TGTGCCAGCAGCCAAGGGCTGGCGGGCTACAATGAGCAGTTCTTC.